This entry lists 18 T cell receptor beta chains sequenced from one sample in a study of blood T cell repertoires in COVID-19. Repertoires were generated with immunoSEQ multiplex PCR, while TCRdb's copy carries only in-frame clones and drops some. This table holds approximately 170,000 clones, approximately 79% found once. Sequenced: PBMCs or T cells enriched from blood (not recorded which). The receptors were gathered from a woman in her 70s in a cohort exposed to, infected with or recovered from COVID-19 (not recorded which).

This sequence joins TRBV29-1 and TRBJ2-7, with TRBD2 matching 13 bases. CDR1 is SQVTM and CDR2 is ANQGSEA in the germline V gene. With 5 bases clipped from V and 2 bases from J, the junction kept 3 bases outside the gene matches. The CDR3 is made up of 14 amino acids. For the CDR3, the DNA is TGCAGCGTTAGGACTAGCGGGAGAACCTACGAGCAGTACTTC. Protein product: CSVRTSGRTYEQYF.

The V gene is TRBV9, the J gene TRBJ2-7; D might be TRBD1 (6 bases). The CDR3 spans 15 residues. In germline, CDR1 is SGDLS, CDR2 YYNGEE. V lost 4 bases, J lost 0 bases, and 14 bases lay in between. CDR3 in DNA: TGTGCCAGCAGCCCCCACGTGGACAGCTCCTACGAGCAGTACTTC. Translating it yields CASSPHVDSSYEQYF.

This clone was detected only a few times. This chain joins TRBV6-5 and TRBJ1-5, with D possibly matching TRBD1 (5 bases). Trimming shortened V by 5 bases and J by 3 bases, and 11 bases separated the two germline ends. CDR1 is MNHEY and CDR2 is SVGAGI in the germline V gene. The CDR3 has 14 amino acids. For the CDR3, the DNA is TGTGCCAGCAGTCCCGCAGGGCCCAATCAGCCCCAGCATTTT. This codes for CASSPAGPNQPQHF.

The CDR3 loop is CASSLDRGPYEQYF. CDR3 nucleotide sequence: TGTGCCAGCAGCCTAGACAGGGGACCCTACGAGCAGTACTTC. The rearrangement joins TRBV7-8 to TRBJ2-7; 8 nucleotides line up with TRBD1. CDR1 and CDR2 from the germline V gene are SGHVS and FQNEAQ. The CDR3 is made up of 14 amino acids. The junction had 5 bases not matched to a gene; V was cut back by 5 bases and J by 2 bases.

The chain employs TRBV4-1 and TRBJ2-1; 11 nucleotides line up with TRBD2. V was clipped by 1 base and J by 2 bases; unmatched bases: 4. Germline assignment: CDR1 MGHRA and CDR2 YSYEKL. CDR3 length: 17 residues. CDR3 bases: TGCGCCAGCAGCCAAGGCGGGACTAGCGGAGCCTACAATGAGCAGTTCTTC. This encodes CASSQGGTSGAYNEQFF.

The V call is TRBV2, the J call TRBJ2-5; 8 bases are shared with TRBD1. Germline V gene lookup returns CDR1 SNHLY and CDR2 FYNNEI. CDR3 size: 14 residues. The trim removed 2 bases at V and 2 bases at J, leaving 1 base unmatched. The DNA for the CDR3 is TGTGCCAGCAGTGAAAGGACAGGGCAAGAGACCCAGTACTTC. Translating gives CASSERTGQETQYF.

The table lists this clone with a few counts. The chain employs TRBV19 and TRBJ1-4, with unresolved D. With 2 bases removed from V and 7 bases from J, the gap between germline ends came to 8 bases. CDR3 length: 13 amino acids. Germline assignment: CDR1 LNHDA and CDR2 SQIVND (reference sequence). CDR3 sequence: CASSISSGEKLFF. CDR3 nucleotides: TGTGCCAGTAGTATAAGCAGCGGTGAAAAACTGTTTTTT.

The gene calls are TRBV11-3 and TRBJ2-1, with TRBD2 matching over 8 bases. The CDR3 is 13 amino acids. CDR1 is SGHNT and CDR2 is YENEEA in the germline V gene. With V trimmed by 5 bases and J by 7 bases, 4 bases remained unmatched. The CDR3, as DNA: TGTGCCAGCAGCCTTAGCGGGATAAATGAGCAGTTCTTC. Translation gives CASSLSGINEQFF. The variable domain in full, completed from reference TRBV11-3 and TRBJ2-1, reads EAGVVQSPRYKIIEKKQPVAFWCNPISGHNTLYWYLQNLGQGPELLIRYENEEAVDDSQLPKDRFSAERLKGVDSTLKIQPAELGDSAVYLCASSLSGINEQFFGPGTRLTVL.

The sample holds a few counts of this clone. This chain links TRBV7-2 with TRBJ2-1; D possibly corresponds to TRBD2 (5 bases). This CDR3 comprises 15 residues. Germline CDR1 reads SGHTA; CDR2 reads FQGNSA. V was trimmed by 1 base and J by 4 bases, leaving 11 bases between them. The CDR3 coding sequence is TGTGCCAGCAGCTTAGGCGCGGGTCCTTACAATGAGCAGTTCTTC. Translating it yields CASSLGAGPYNEQFF.

The V and J genes are TRBV28 and TRBJ1-2, with 8 bases aligning to TRBD1. The trim removed 7 bases at V and 13 bases at J, leaving 11 bases unmatched. Germline V gene sequence: CDR1 MDHEN, CDR2 SYDVKM. This CDR3 contains 12 residues. In nucleotides, the CDR3 is TGTGCCAGCACCACACGGACAGGGACAATCACCTTC. It specifies CASTTRTGTITF.

A few counts support this clone. This CDR3 is CASSQLQGASPLHF. The CDR3, as DNA: TGTGCCAGCAGCCAGTTACAGGGCGCTTCACCCCTCCACTTT. This chain links TRBV3-1 (or the pseudogene TRBV3-2) with TRBJ1-6, with D perhaps matching TRBD1 (6 bases). Germline V gene lookup returns CDR1 LGHDT and CDR2 YNNKEL (reference sequence). The CDR3 length is 14 residues. The V gene lost 3 bases and the J gene lost 9 bases, with 12 bases spanning the gap.

The gene calls are TRBV19 and TRBJ2-1; 13 bases are a match to TRBD2. The CDR3 spans 16 residues. The germline CDR1 and CDR2 sequences are LNHDA and SQIVND (reference sequence). The junction had 4 bases not matched to a gene; V was cut back by 6 bases and J by 2 bases. CDR3 nucleotides: TGTGCCAGTAGGGGGGGGACTAGCGGGACCTACAATGAGCAGTTCTTC. Its protein product is CASRGGTSGTYNEQFF.

This chain joins TRBV28 and TRBJ1-5; D perhaps matches TRBD1 (5 bases). Deletions cut 7 bases from V and 1 base from J, with 17 bases between. Germline V CDR1 and CDR2: MDHEN, SYDVKM. The CDR3 has 16 amino acids. The CDR3 bases are TGTGCCAGCACTACCATAGGGGTCGGAAGCAATCAGCCCCAGCATTTT. Its translation is CASTTIGVGSNQPQHF.

The chain employs TRBV29-1 and TRBJ2-7, with 9 bases fitting TRBD1. Trimming took 6 bases from V and 0 from J; bases not matched to a gene: 3. Germline assignment: CDR1 SQVTM and CDR2 ANQGSEA. The CDR3 runs to 13 residues. CDR3: CSVGQGNSYEQYF. The DNA for the CDR3 is TGCAGCGTCGGACAGGGGAACTCCTACGAGCAGTACTTC.

V gene TRBV5-1 combines with J gene TRBJ2-7; TRBD2 matches 9 bases. The junction had 8 bases not matched to a gene; V was cut back by 0 bases and J by 7 bases. CDR1 SGHRS and CDR2 YFSETQ come from the germline V gene. The CDR3 contains 15 residues. The CDR3 DNA follows: TGCGCCAGCAGCTTGGCCTTAGCGGGAGCGGGGGAGCAGTACTTC. Amino acids: CASSLALAGAGEQYF.

The genes are TRBV7-9 and TRBJ1-4, with 7 positions matching TRBD1. The junction had 8 bases not matched to a gene; V was cut back by 5 bases and J by 8 bases. Germline lookup yields CDR1 SEHNR and CDR2 FQNEAQ (reference sequence). This CDR3 is built from 14 residues. The CDR3 nucleotides read TGTGCCAGCAGCCCGCCAGGGGGGCGGGAAAAACTGTTTTTT. Its protein is CASSPPGGREKLFF.

This clone was recorded only once. V is TRBV9 and J is TRBJ2-5; 15 nucleotides agree with TRBD2. Germline lookup yields CDR1 SGDLS and CDR2 YYNGEE. This CDR3 has 16 residues. V lost 3 bases and J lost 5; bases outside the gene matches: 5. DNA of the CDR3: TGTGCCAGCAGCGCATCCGGGACTAGCGGGAGGGAGACCCAGTACTTC. It translates to CASSASGTSGRETQYF. The full variable domain, with the rest looked up from reference TRBV9 and TRBJ2-5, is DSGVTQTPKHLITATGQRVTLRCSPRSGDLSVYWYQQSLDQGLQFLIQYYNGEERAKGNILERFSAQQFPDLHSELNLSSLELGDSALYFCASSASGTSGRETQYFGPGTRLLVL.

The rearrangement links TRBV28 to TRBJ2-1, with 12 bases matching TRBD2. The germline V gene has CDR1 MDHEN and CDR2 SYDVKM. Trimming removed 2 bases from V and 9 bases from J; junction bases left unmatched: 5. The CDR3 extends over 15 amino acids. The CDR3 bases are TGTGCCAGCAGTTTAGGACTAGCGGGACCACCTGAGCAGTTCTTC. As protein: CASSLGLAGPPEQFF. The full variable domain, completed using reference TRBV28 and TRBJ2-1, is DVKVTQSSRYLVKRTGEKVFLECVQDMDHENMFWYRQDPGLGLRLIYFSYDVKMKEKGDIPEGYSVSREKKERFSLILESASTNQTSMYLCASSLGLAGPPEQFFGPGTRLTVL.